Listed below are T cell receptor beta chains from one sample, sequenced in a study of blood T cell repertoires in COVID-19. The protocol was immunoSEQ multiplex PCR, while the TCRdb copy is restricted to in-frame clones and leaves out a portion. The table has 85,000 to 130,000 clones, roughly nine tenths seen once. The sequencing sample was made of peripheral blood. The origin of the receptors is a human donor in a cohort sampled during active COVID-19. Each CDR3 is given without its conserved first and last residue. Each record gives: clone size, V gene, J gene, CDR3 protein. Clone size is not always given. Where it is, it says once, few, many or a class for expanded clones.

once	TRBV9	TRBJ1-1	ASSAGGFTEAF
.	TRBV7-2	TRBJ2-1	ASRPGGSGGNNEQF
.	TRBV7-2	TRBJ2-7	ASSLVSAGSSYEQY
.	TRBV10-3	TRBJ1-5	AISDQGGNQPQH
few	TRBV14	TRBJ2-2	ASSQELGNTGELF
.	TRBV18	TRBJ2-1	ASSPVASGSLYNEQF
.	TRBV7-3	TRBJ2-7	ASSLRLAGLGEQY
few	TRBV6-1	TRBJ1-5	ASSDRGNQPQH
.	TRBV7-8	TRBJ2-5	ASSFSDSISH
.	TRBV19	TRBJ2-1	ASSSIYEQF
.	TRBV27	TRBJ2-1	ASSYGTQAGNEQF
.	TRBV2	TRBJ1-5	ASSVLATGEASNQPQH
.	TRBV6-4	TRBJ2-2	ASRRGLDTGELF
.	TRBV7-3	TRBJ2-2	ASSFTGSHTGELF
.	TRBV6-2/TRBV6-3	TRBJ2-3	ASSYRLAGGAQY
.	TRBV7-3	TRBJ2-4	ASSNIAGFAKNIQY
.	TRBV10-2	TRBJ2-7	ASSGWGTTTSYEQY
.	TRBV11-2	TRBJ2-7	ASSLLWADNYEQY
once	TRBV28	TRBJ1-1	ASSSRDRARMTEAF
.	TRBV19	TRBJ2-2	ASTLTGLPGELF
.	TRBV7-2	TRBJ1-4	ASSPGGTATNEKLF
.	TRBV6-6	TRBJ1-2	ASSYGASNYGYT
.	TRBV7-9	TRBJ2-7	ASSLSGGRYEQY
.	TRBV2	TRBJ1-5	ASRRRTGGSNQPQH
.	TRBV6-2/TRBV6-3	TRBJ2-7	ASSSAKGLTSGSSYEQY
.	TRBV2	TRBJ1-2	ASSEFRLWGYT
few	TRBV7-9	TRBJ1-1	ASSPTGAAEAF
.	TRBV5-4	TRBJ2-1	ASSAGLARVSEQF
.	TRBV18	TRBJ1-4	ASSPRQGLELF
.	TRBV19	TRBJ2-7	ASSTSGSGEQY
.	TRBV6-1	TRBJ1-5	ASSEASFNQPQH
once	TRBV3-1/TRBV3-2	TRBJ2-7	ASSQDSWGLSRKQY
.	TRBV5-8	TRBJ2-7	ASRRGLRLEQY
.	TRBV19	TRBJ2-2	ASSIRSGRALGELF
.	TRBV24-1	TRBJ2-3	ATSEWDRGTDTQY
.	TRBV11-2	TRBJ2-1	ASSLEGSEQF
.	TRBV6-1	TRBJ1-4	ASSDWRVNEKLF